These T cell receptor beta chains were read from a single sample in a study of blood T cell repertoires in COVID-19. Here immunoSEQ multiplex PCR was the method, and the copy in TCRdb shows in-frame clones only, minus some. Altogether nearly 350,000 clones are present, around four fifths being singletons, with the ten largest covering under 3%. Sequencing was done on a sample of peripheral blood. The receptors were gathered from a man aged 25 to 45 with active or convalescent COVID-19. CDR3s include the opening cysteine and the closing phenylalanine or tryptophan. A D gene is named only where the DNA matches it firmly. For some rows the clone size is stated as once, few or many, or as a class when expanded; others skip it.

NA TRBD1 TRBJ2-5 TRBV7-6 TGTGCCAGCAGCTACCGGGACAGGGGAAGGTTGGCCCAGTACTTC CASSYRDRGRLAQYF
NA NA TRBJ2-6 TRBV6-5 TGTGCCAGCAGTTACAGAGGGTCTGGGGCCAACGTCCTGACTTTC CASSYRGSGANVLTF
NA TRBD2 TRBJ2-1 TRBV4-3 TGCGCCAGCAGCCAGGGGACTAGCGGGAGGGGTGAGCAGTTCTTC CASSQGTSGRGEQFF
NA NA TRBJ2-5 TRBV4-3 TGCGCCAGCAGCCCGGGTATCCAAGAGACCCAGTACTTC CASSPGIQETQYF
NA NA TRBJ1-1 TRBV27 TGTGCCAGCAGTTTAACCCCCCTACTCCCGATCTCGGACACGAACACTGAAGCTTTCTTT CASSLTPLLPISDTNTEAFF
NA TRBD1 TRBJ2-7 TRBV7-2 TGTGCCAGCAGCTTGGCGGGGACAGGGTCCTACGAGCAGTACTTC CASSLAGTGSYEQYF
NA NA TRBJ2-1 TRBV9 TGTGCCAGCAGCGTAGGGTCACTGAACTCCTACAATGAGCAGTTCTTC CASSVGSLNSYNEQFF
NA NA TRBJ2-4 TRBV5-1 TGCGCCAGCACCCCCGGTTTAGCCAAAAACATTCAGTACTTC CASTPGLAKNIQYF
NA NA TRBJ1-1 TRBV12-3/TRBV12-4 TGTGCCAGCAGCCCGACAGGGAACACTGAAGCTTTCTTT CASSPTGNTEAFF
once TRBD2 TRBJ2-2 TRBV4-1 TGCGCCAGCAGCCAGACCCCCTTGAGCGGGAGGGGCACCGGGGAGCTGTTTTTT CASSQTPLSGRGTGELFF
NA NA TRBJ1-5 TRBV7-2 TGTGCCAGCAGCTTAGAATCGCGGGATCAGCCCCAGCATTTT CASSLESRDQPQHF
NA NA TRBJ1-4 TRBV19 TGTGCCAGTAGTATAGTTTGGAGGGGATGGCGTCGTGAAAAACTGTTTTTT CASSIVWRGWRREKLFF
NA TRBD1 TRBJ1-2 TRBV7-9 TGTGCCAGCAGCCGTAGACAGGGGGCGGGCGGCTACACCTTC CASSRRQGAGGYTF
NA NA TRBJ1-4 TRBV6-6 TGTGCCAGCAGTTACTCGTCGGGACTCGGAGTGGAAAAACTGTTTTTT CASSYSSGLGVEKLFF
NA TRBD1 TRBJ2-7 TRBV30 TGTGCCTGGGATCCCGACAGGGGGGACACCTACGAGCAGTACTTC CAWDPDRGDTYEQYF
NA NA TRBJ2-3 TRBV5-1 TGCGCCAGCAGCTTGGCCGGGATCCCAGATACGCAGTATTTT CASSLAGIPDTQYF
once NA TRBJ2-3 TRBV7-3 TGTGCCAGCAGCTCCAGTACAGATACGCAGTATTTT CASSSSTDTQYF
NA NA TRBJ1-2 TRBV6-2/TRBV6-3 TGTGCCAGCAGTTACGAGACAACCCACGGAAACTATGGCTACACCTTC CASSYETTHGNYGYTF
few TRBD2 TRBJ2-1 TRBV4-2 TGTGCCAGCAGCCAGAGGAGCGGGGATTACAATGAGCAGTTCTTC CASSQRSGDYNEQFF
NA TRBD2 TRBJ2-3 TRBV28 TGTGCCTGGGGGGGGAACCGGGCTAGCACAGATACGCAGTATTTT CAWGGNRASTDTQYF
NA NA TRBJ2-7 TRBV2 TGTGCCAGCAGTGCCGGACACCCAAAGTCCTACGAGCAGTACTTC CASSAGHPKSYEQYF
NA NA TRBJ2-7 TRBV6-4 TGTGCCAGTCGGGACTCCCCCTACGAGCAGTACTTC CASRDSPYEQYF
NA TRBD1 TRBJ1-2 TRBV4-3 TGCGCCAGCAGCCAGACAGGGCCTGGGGGCTACACCTTC CASSQTGPGGYTF
NA TRBD2 TRBJ2-7 TRBV7-2 TGTGCCAGCAGCTCAGCGGGGGGGCCGGACGAGCAGTACTTC CASSSAGGPDEQYF
NA TRBD1 TRBJ1-1 TRBV24-1 TGTGCCACCAGGCGGGACAGGTCCACTGAAGCTTTCTTT CATRRDRSTEAFF
NA TRBD1 TRBJ2-7 TRBV6-5 TGTGCCAGCAAAAGGACAGGGGCCGGGGAGCAGTACTTC CASKRTGAGEQYF
NA NA TRBJ1-6 TRBV12-3/TRBV12-4 TGTGCCAGCAGCCCTCTCGAGGCACCCCTCCACTTT CASSPLEAPLHF
NA TRBD1 TRBJ1-2 TRBV28 TGTGCCAGCAGATACAGGGGGCTCGGGTATGGCTACACCTTC CASRYRGLGYGYTF
NA NA TRBJ2-5 TRBV11-3 TGTGCCAGCAGCTTTGAGGGAGGTCCTCAGGAGACCCAGTACTTC CASSFEGGPQETQYF
many TRBD1 TRBJ1-2 TRBV6-5 TGTGCCAGCAGCGGGACAGGGTTTCACGGCTACACCTTC CASSGTGFHGYTF
few TRBD1 TRBJ1-2 TRBV5-4 TGTGCCAGCAGCCCTGCTGGACAGGGAGCTAACTATGGCTACACCTTC CASSPAGQGANYGYTF
once NA TRBJ2-7 TRBV6-1 TGTGCCAGCAGTGAAGCGGGACACTACGAGCAGTACTTC CASSEAGHYEQYF
NA NA TRBJ1-6 TRBV5-6 TGTGCCAGCAGCTTTTGGACGGGGAGCTCCTATAATTCACCCCTCCACTTT CASSFWTGSSYNSPLHF
NA NA TRBJ2-7 TRBV11-2 TGTGCCAGCAGCTCCCTCCGGGACATTGCCTACGAGCAGTACTTC CASSSLRDIAYEQYF
NA NA TRBJ2-7 TRBV6-2/TRBV6-3 TGTGCCAGCAGTTCCTTGGGACTCTCTTACGAGCAGTACTTC CASSSLGLSYEQYF
NA TRBD2 TRBJ2-3 TRBV7-2 TGTGCCAGCAGCCCGGGGGGACTCACAGATACGCAGTATTTT CASSPGGLTDTQYF
NA NA TRBJ2-5 TRBV28 TGTGCCAGCAGCTTGTCGGGGGTCCAAGAGACCCAGTACTTC CASSLSGVQETQYF
NA NA TRBJ1-2 TRBV5-4 TGTGCCAGCAGCTTGGGAGGGCACTGTACCTTC CASSLGGHCTF
NA TRBD2 TRBJ2-3 TRBV2 TGTGCCAGCAGCGAGGGACTAGCGGGAGTGGATACGCAGTATTTT CASSEGLAGVDTQYF
NA TRBD1 TRBJ1-2 TRBV6-2/TRBV6-3 TGTGCCAGCAGCCGACCCCCGGACAGGGCCTATGGCTACACCTTC CASSRPPDRAYGYTF